The entry that follows covers one T cell receptor beta chain sequence. Its target is unknown. Primers: 60 Vbeta forward and 13 Jbeta reverse. Generated by immunoSEQ multiplex PCR, the TCRdb table keeps only in-frame clones and is missing some. The repertoire holds about 95,000 clones, with over 60% as singletons. This entry is derived from a study of cytomegalovirus exposure and HLA in healthy donors. Whole-study findings and limits: Earlier analysis yielded a pattern in which most TCR beta V segments were productive about 90% or about 30% of the time.

The CDR3 covers 13 residues. Germline V gives CDR1 SGHAT, CDR2 FQNNGV. V lost 5 bases and J 2 bases, leaving 10 bases between the germline ends. The specimen was PBMCs. The chain combines TRBV11-2 with TRBJ2-7; perhaps TRBD1 as D (5 bases). The sequence was obtained from a man aged 25 to 45 in good health and CMV-seropositive. The CDR3 sequence: CASSRDRPYEQYF. The CDR3 bases are TGTGCCAGCAGCCGCGACAGACCCTACGAGCAGTACTTC.